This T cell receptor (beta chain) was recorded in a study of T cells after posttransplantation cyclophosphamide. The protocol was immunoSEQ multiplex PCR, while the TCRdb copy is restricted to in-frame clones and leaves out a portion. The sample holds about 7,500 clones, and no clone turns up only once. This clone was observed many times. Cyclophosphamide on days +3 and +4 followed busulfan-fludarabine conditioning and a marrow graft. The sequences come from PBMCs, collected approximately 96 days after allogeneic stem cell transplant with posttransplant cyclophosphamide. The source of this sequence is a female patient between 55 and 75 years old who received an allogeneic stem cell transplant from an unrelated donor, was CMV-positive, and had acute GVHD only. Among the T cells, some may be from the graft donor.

CDR3 in DNA: TGTGCCAGCAGCTTAGGGCCAGATCTCAATCAGCCCCAGCATTTT. Encoded protein: CASSLGPDLNQPQHF. The chain links TRBV7-2 to TRBJ1-5; D not resolved. The germline V gene has CDR1 SGHTA and CDR2 FQGNSA. The CDR3 is 15 amino acids. V was pared by 1 base and J by 3 bases, with 10 bases between.